This entry lists 26 T cell receptor beta chains sequenced from one sample in a study of patients and donors after allogeneic stem cell transplantation. TCRdb reprocessed the RT-PCR reads via MiXCR and lists one record per CDR3 protein. This sample has over 150,000 distinct CDR3 sequences; 25% to 35% occur once, and the top ten carry 2.5% to 3.5%. The sequenced sample consisted of blood, either unsorted or a sorted T cell fraction (not recorded which). Source of these receptors: a human donor who was either an allogeneic HSCT recipient or a stem cell or donor lymphocyte infusion donor (not recorded which). It is not recorded whose cells these are; they may come from a transplant donor.

The CDR3 bases are TGTGCTAGTGGTGTTGGAAGCACTGAAGCTTTCTTT. This gives the protein CASGVGSTEAFF. This rearrangement joins TRBV12-5 to TRBJ1-1; no clear D. The CDR3 runs 12 residues. Germline loops: CDR1 LGHNT, CDR2 FRNRAP. V was cut by 5 bases and J by 4 bases, with 8 bases left in between.

This clonotype has more than one count but fewer than ten. V usage is TRBV6-2 or TRBV6-3 and J usage is TRBJ2-5, with no clear D. V lost 4 bases and J 7 bases, leaving 10 bases between the germline ends. In germline, CDR1 is MNHEY, CDR2 SVGEGT. This CDR3 comprises 12 residues. This chain's CDR3 is CASSFSGGTQYF. The CDR3 DNA reads as TGTGCCAGCAGTTTTTCAGGCGGGACCCAGTACTTC.

In regard to this clonotype: This may arise from a read error, as a much more abundant clone is one base away. This chain connects TRBV20-1 to TRBJ2-7; 8 nucleotides line up with TRBD1. J gave up 5 bases and V 4 bases, and 13 bases lay outside the gene matches. The germline gives CDR1 DFQATT, CDR2 SNEGSKA (reference sequence). This CDR3 has 15 amino acids. The CDR3 DNA reads as TGCAGTGCTACGTCCGGGACAGGAAGACTCAACGAGCAGTACTTC. Translated, it gives CSATSGTGRLNEQYF.

This clonotype was detected only a few times. This chain joins TRBV9 and TRBJ2-7; 8 nucleotides agree with TRBD1. The trim removed 3 bases at V and 5 bases at J, leaving 7 bases unmatched. The germline CDR1 and CDR2 sequences are SGDLS and YYNGEE. The CDR3 covers 14 residues. The CDR3 loop reads CASSERQGPDEQYF. The DNA for the CDR3 is TGTGCCAGCAGCGAGCGACAGGGGCCTGACGAGCAGTACTTC.

The chain recombines TRBV6-5 with TRBJ2-5; D perhaps matches TRBD1 (6 bases). Trimming removed 3 bases from V and 7 bases from J, with 18 bases in between. Looked up from germline, CDR1 is MNHEY and CDR2 is SVGAGI. CDR3 length: 15 amino acids. The CDR3 region is CASSYHRAPQPTQYF. The DNA of the CDR3 is TGTGCCAGCAGTTATCACAGGGCACCCCAGCCGACCCAGTACTTC.

This clonotype was seen more than once but under ten times. The chain employs TRBV10-3 and TRBJ1-5; maybe TRBD1 (5 bases). V was trimmed by 4 bases and J by 3 bases, leaving 10 bases between them. The CDR3 sequence is 14 residues long. CDR1 and CDR2 (germline): ENHRY, SYGVKD. The DNA of the CDR3 is TGTGCCATCAGTGGAACAGGTCTCAATCAGCCCCAGCATTTT. Residues: CAISGTGLNQPQHF.

This clonotype was seen many times. This chain uses TRBV29-1 with TRBJ1-5; no clear D gene. The germline gives CDR1 SQVTM, CDR2 ANQGSEA. V shed 4 bases and J shed 3 bases, with 10 bases lying between them. The CDR3 has 13 amino acids. The CDR3: CSVAAGNNQPQHF. Written as DNA, the CDR3 is TGCAGCGTTGCGGCAGGAAACAATCAGCCCCAGCATTTT.

This clonotype was seen more than once but under ten times. The chain joins TRBV6-2 or TRBV6-3 to TRBJ2-3; 8 bases agree with TRBD2. V shed 6 bases and J 4 bases; nucleotides not matched to a gene: 12. CDR3 size: 16 residues. Germline CDR1 and CDR2: MNHEY and SVGEGT. CDR3 protein: CASRSLSGIVADTQYF. The CDR3 DNA reads TGTGCCAGCAGGTCCCTTAGCGGGATTGTTGCAGATACGCAGTATTTT.

This clonotype was counted a few times. The chain couples TRBV6-5 to TRBJ1-2, with 9 bases identical to TRBD1. The CDR3 is 14 amino acids. V gave up 6 bases and J gave up 5 bases; unmatched junction bases: 7. In germline, CDR1 is MNHEY, CDR2 SVGAGI. CDR3 coding DNA: TGTGCCAGCAGCCCCCCGGGGACAGGGTATGGCTACACCTTC. Translation: CASSPPGTGYGYTF.

This clonotype was counted a few times. This chain links TRBV18 with TRBJ2-3; D perhaps matches TRBD1 (6 bases). Germline values: CDR1 KGHSH, CDR2 LQKENI. The CDR3 has 15 amino acids. Trimming removed 3 bases at V and 0 bases at J, with 10 bases between. The CDR3 protein is CASSPDRASTDTQYF. CDR3 coding DNA: TGTGCCAGCTCACCGGACAGAGCTAGCACAGATACGCAGTATTTT.

This clonotype was counted between two and nine times. The chain links TRBV28 to TRBJ2-7, with 7 bases matching TRBD2. With 10 bases clipped from V and 2 bases from J, the junction kept 11 bases outside the gene matches. CDR1 and CDR2 (germline): MDHEN, SYDVKM. The CDR3 spans 14 residues. The CDR3 DNA sequence: TGTGCCACCGGGGGGACCGCGCGAACCTACGAGCAGTACTTC. Its protein is CATGGTARTYEQYF.

This sequence joins TRBV27 and TRBJ2-3; tentatively, D is TRBD2 (5 bases). This CDR3 is 12 amino acids long. Germline V gene data show CDR1 as MNHEY and CDR2 as SMNVEV (reference sequence). Trimming stripped 3 bases from V and 7 bases from J, with 8 bases between. CDR3 sequence reads: CASSFPGNTQYF. In DNA form, the CDR3 reads TGTGCCAGCAGTTTTCCGGGGAATACGCAGTATTTT.

Note on this clonotype: This may come from a read error, since a much larger clone is one base off. CDR3 sequence reads: CASIPDQASNQPQHF. The CDR3 DNA follows: TGTGCCAGCATCCCCGATCAGGCTAGCAATCAGCCCCAGCATTTT. The chain carries TRBV12-3 or TRBV12-4 and TRBJ1-5; D is ambiguous. CDR3 length: 15 amino acids. The V end was cut by 7 bases, the J end by 0 bases, with 13 bases between.

The chain is built from TRBV7-9 and TRBJ2-6; TRBD1 might be the D (5 bases). Trimming stripped 5 bases from V and 0 bases from J, with 20 bases between. The CDR3 runs to 19 residues. In germline, CDR1 is SEHNR, CDR2 FQNEAQ (reference sequence). The chain's CDR3 is CASSGRDFDNNSGANVLTF. CDR3 in DNA: TGTGCCAGCAGCGGCAGGGATTTCGATAACAACTCTGGGGCCAACGTCCTGACTTTC.

Regarding this clonotype: A read error may account for a junction end that differs from germline. The chain is built from TRBV11-3 and TRBJ2-7, with D uncertain. CDR1 and CDR2 (germline): SGHNT, YENEEA. The CDR3 contains 13 residues. CDR3 sequence reads: CANSVGHSYEQYF. In DNA, the CDR3 is TGTGCCAACAGCGTGGGCCACTCCTACGAGCAGTACTTC. Full variable domain (remainder filled in from reference TRBV11-3 and TRBJ2-7): EAGVVQSPRYKIIEKKQPVAFWCNPISGHNTLYWYLQNLGQGPELLIRYENEEAVDDSQLPKDRFSAERLKGVDSTLKIQPAELGDSAVYLCANSVGHSYEQYFGPGTRLTVT.

The chain is built from TRBV7-9 and TRBJ2-1, with a possible D match to TRBD2 (6 bases). V lost 5 bases to trimming and J lost 7 bases, with 9 bases between them. Per the germline V gene, CDR1 is SEHNR and CDR2 is FQNEAQ (reference sequence). The CDR3 length is 12 residues. Here the CDR3 reads CASSPLANEQFF. The CDR3 region has the DNA TGTGCCAGCAGCCCTCTAGCGAATGAGCAGTTCTTC.

In its sample, this clonotype was seen once. The gene calls are TRBV10-3 and TRBJ2-2, with TRBD2 matching over 12 bases. The CDR3 sequence is 16 residues long. Germline loops: CDR1 ENHRY, CDR2 SYGVKD. V shed 6 bases and J 7 bases; nucleotides not matched to a gene: 9. This chain's CDR3 is CAISSRTSGKIGELFF. In DNA, the CDR3 is TGTGCCATCAGCTCCCGGACTAGCGGGAAAATCGGGGAGCTGTTTTTT.

The chain uses TRBV20-1 and TRBJ2-3; the match to TRBD2 covers 8 bases. The CDR3 extends over 13 amino acids. V lost 6 bases and J lost 6; bases outside the gene matches: 8. Germline CDR1 reads DFQATT; CDR2 reads SNEGSKA (reference sequence). For the CDR3, the DNA is TGCAGTGCCTCCCAGCGGGAGAGGGATACGCAGTATTTT. It codes for CSASQRERDTQYF.

The chain employs TRBV4-3 and TRBJ1-4, with D perhaps TRBD1 (5 bases). Germline V gives CDR1 LGHNA, CDR2 YSLEER. The V end lost 5 bases, the J end lost 5 bases, and 12 bases lay between the germline ends. The CDR3 is 14 amino acids. CDR3 in amino acids: CASSWDRGNEKLFF. The CDR3 DNA sequence: TGCGCCAGCAGCTGGGACCGTGGGAATGAAAAACTGTTTTTT.

There are a few counts of this clonotype. This chain uses TRBV6-6 with TRBJ1-2, with D perhaps TRBD1 (5 bases). The CDR3 is 16 amino acids. V lost 6 bases, J lost 0 bases, and 17 bases lay in between. Germline V gene lookup returns CDR1 MNHNY and CDR2 SVGAGI (reference sequence). The chain's CDR3 is CASRNWGYTANYGYTF. The CDR3 coding sequence is TGTGCCAGCAGGAACTGGGGCTACACCGCTAACTATGGCTACACCTTC.

The table lists this clonotype with a few counts. This chain uses TRBV28 with TRBJ2-7; D uncertain. Deletions cut 3 bases from V and 2 bases from J, with 11 bases between. CDR1 and CDR2 from the germline V gene are MDHEN and SYDVKM. This CDR3 contains 14 residues. The CDR3 region is CASSFNGNPYEQYF. CDR3 DNA sequence: TGTGCCAGCAGTTTTAATGGGAACCCCTACGAGCAGTACTTC.

This clonotype came up a few times. V usage is TRBV5-1 and J usage is TRBJ2-2; maybe TRBD1 (6 bases). From germline, CDR1 is SGHRS and CDR2 YFSETQ. The germline V and J ends were trimmed by 4 bases and 6 bases, with 19 bases remaining between them. This CDR3 has 16 amino acids. CDR3 protein: CASSLRTELAAGELFF. In DNA, the CDR3 is TGCGCCAGCAGCCTCCGGACAGAACTGGCGGCCGGGGAGCTGTTTTTT.

This clonotype was seen only a few times. The chain is built from TRBV20-1 and TRBJ2-2; TRBD2 matches at 7 bases. In germline, CDR1 is DFQATT, CDR2 SNEGSKA (reference sequence). The V and J ends lost 6 bases and 6 bases, in that order; junction bases with no gene match: 10. The CDR3 runs 14 residues. The CDR3 is CSAQRGSTAGELFF. DNA for the CDR3: TGCAGTGCCCAGCGCGGGAGTACGGCCGGGGAGCTGTTTTTT.

This clonotype was detected a few times. This chain uses TRBV12-3 or TRBV12-4 with TRBJ2-3; no firm D call. Trimming pared 3 bases from V and 1 base from J, leaving 8 bases between. This CDR3 has 14 amino acids. In DNA, the CDR3 is TGTGCCAGCAGTTTGCGGCAGGGCACAGATACGCAGTATTTT. It codes for CASSLRQGTDTQYF.

V usage is TRBV7-3 and J usage is TRBJ1-2; D might be TRBD1 (5 bases). Germline loops: CDR1 SGHTA, CDR2 FQGTGA. V was trimmed by 1 base and J by 8 bases, leaving 11 bases between them. CDR3 length: 13 residues. Here the CDR3 reads CASSLSREGGYTF. The CDR3 DNA sequence: TGTGCCAGCAGCTTAAGCAGGGAAGGAGGCTACACCTTC.

A few counts support this clonotype. The V call is TRBV12-3 or TRBV12-4, the J call TRBJ1-2; no reliable D call. The CDR3 covers 14 residues. Trimming took 5 bases from V and 5 from J, leaving 15 bases between them. CDR3 DNA: TGTGCCAGCAGTCCCACACAATCTTCGTATGGCTACACCTTC. It is translated as CASSPTQSSYGYTF.